This T cell receptor beta chain was documented in a study of response to subunit inactivated influenza vaccine (dated by TCRdb to 2016 to 2019). Background for the entire study: The study used deep quantitative T cell receptor repertoire profiling to track responses to a trivalent subunit inactivated influenza vaccine. Overall study outcomes, separate from this receptor: It was suggested by the authors that each seasonal influenza vaccination may recruit only a limited number of new T cells.

The CDR3, from cysteine to phenylalanine, totals 11 residues. The only DNA kept is the CDR3, 33 bases in frame from the first base. The germline V gene (reference sequence) sets CDR1 to DFQATT and CDR2 to SNEGSKA. Relative to germline, V is 5 bases shorter and J is 6 bases shorter, with 9 bases between their ends. In regard to this clonotype: Its antigen is currently not known. Base qualities are not provided; no much larger clone lies one nucleotide away.

Libraries were constructed by RT-PCR. Reads for this sample came from an Illumina HiSeq 2500. TCRdb's own reprocessing of the public reads used fastp at Q25 and MiXCR and kept productive beta chains. Rows with a matching CDR3 protein are joined into one entry that keeps the most common DNA and genes. A total of hundreds of thousands of distinct CDR3 sequences appear in this sample, roughly 14% of them only once. The ten top clones hold roughly 12% of the sample. The chain was built from TRBV20-1 and TRBJ2-3; no D segment can be confidently identified. The source is a man between 45 and 60 years old who received an inactivated influenza vaccine. Donor details come from another sample of the same person, matched by shared clones. Sample: PBMCs from blood, taken 12 days after vaccination. The CDR3 protein sequence reads: CSAVKGDTQYF. DNA sequence: TGCAGTGCTGTTAAAGGGGATACGCAGTATTTT.